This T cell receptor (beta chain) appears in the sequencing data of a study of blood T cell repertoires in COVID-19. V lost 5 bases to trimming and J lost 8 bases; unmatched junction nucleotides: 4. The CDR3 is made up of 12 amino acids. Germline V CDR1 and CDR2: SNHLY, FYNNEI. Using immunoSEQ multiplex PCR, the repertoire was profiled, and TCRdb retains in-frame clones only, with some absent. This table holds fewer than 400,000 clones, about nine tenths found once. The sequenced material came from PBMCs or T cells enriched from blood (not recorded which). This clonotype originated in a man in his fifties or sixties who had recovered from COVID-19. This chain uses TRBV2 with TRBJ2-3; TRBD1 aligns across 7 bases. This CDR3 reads CASSPGGRTQYF. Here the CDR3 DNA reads TGTGCCAGCAGTCCAGGGGGTCGTACGCAGTATTTT.